This TCR beta chain appears in the sequencing data of a study of T-cell memory formation after mild COVID-19. Study details: Largely donor-specific sequence clusters came from two donors. General study results and limits: Detection of some responders pre-infection suggested pre-existing cross-reactive memory T cells participated.

There are 14 residues in the CDR3. V was pared by 4 bases and J by 1 base, with 10 bases between. The V gene's germline CDR1 is LGHNA and CDR2 YSLEER. Concerning this clonotype itself: Antigen unknown.

It was 5'RACE with constant-segment primers that produced the TCR alpha and TCR beta cDNA libraries, which carried sample barcodes and UMIs. TCRdb reprocessed the 5' RACE reads via MiXCR and lists one record per CDR3 protein. The repertoire holds about 110,000 distinct CDR3 sequences, with roughly 19% as singletons. This clonotype was obtained from a man younger than 30 who had mild COVID-19 (a few samples of this study predate the infection). Cell type and time point are not known. This chain connects TRBV4-3 to TRBJ1-1; no clear D. Sequenced sample: PBMCs or a T cell subset sorted from them (not recorded which). This CDR3 reads CASSRHTSNTEAFF. CDR3 nucleotide sequence: TGCGCCAGCAGCCGCCATACTTCGAACACTGAAGCTTTCTTT.